The clone carrying this TCR beta chain showed up many times. Trimming stripped 4 bases from V and 5 bases from J, with 14 bases between. The CDR3 covers 14 residues. Germline V gives CDR1 MNHNS, CDR2 SASEGT. The sample comes from a study of patients and donors after allogeneic stem cell transplantation. Each CDR3 protein gets one entry after TCRdb re-called the RT-PCR reads with MiXCR. The sample has 200,000 to 250,000 distinct CDR3 sequences; over 12% are singletons. Material: blood, either unsorted or a sorted T cell fraction (not recorded which). The sequence was obtained from a human donor who was either an allogeneic HSCT recipient or a stem cell or donor lymphocyte infusion donor (not recorded which). It is not recorded whose cells these are; they may come from a transplant donor. The chain links TRBV6-1 to TRBJ1-1, with a weak D call TRBD1 (6 bases). CDR3 DNA sequence: TGTGCCAGCAGTGCGAGGGGGGGGTGGACTGAAGCTTTCTTT. Encoded protein: CASSARGGWTEAFF.